Given below is one T cell receptor (beta chain) in context. Its antigen target is currently unknown. Per-base qualities were not stored, and no clone one base away is much larger. Library prep was done by the immunoSEQ multiplex PCR assay. A mixture of 60 forward primers for TCR Vbeta segments and 13 reverse primers for TCR Jbeta segments was used in the multiplex PCR. The CDR3 region of rearranged TCR beta genes was amplified from genomic DNA with a multiplex PCR assay. Amplified TCR beta libraries were sequenced as 87-base-pair reads on the Illumina HiSeq System. The paper's data handling went like this. A later analysis counted approximately 74 million unique TCR beta chains across the 700 or so repertoires, and some 12 million of these chains were shared by at least two donors. A nearest-neighbor algorithm error-corrected the raw reads and collapsed the reads into unique sequences, merging closely related sequences to remove PCR and sequencing errors. CDR3 sequences were aligned to IMGT reference sequences to assign V, D and J gene segments. For a sequence to be retained, a match of at least six nucleotides to both a V gene segment and a J gene segment was required. Rearrangements were classified as productive when the CDR3 lacked stop codons and remained in frame with V and J, and all other rearrangements were classified as non-productive. CDR3 was defined by IMGT convention, running from the second conserved V-encoded cysteine to the conserved J-encoded phenylalanine. Sequences without an unambiguous match to a single V gene segment were excluded from the earlier analysis of a few hundred of the donors. An earlier analysis of about 590 of the donors classified V segments as functional when productive rearrangements were above 56.7% and as segregating when the standard deviation between donors was above 5%. A statistical classification framework was developed to diagnose cytomegalovirus status using the catalog of TCR beta chain sequences. A later analysis assigned V and J genes by comparing TCR nucleotide sequences with IMGT/GENE-DB human TR gene sequences. Using the TCRdist pipeline, a later analysis assigned CDR3 sequences along with most-parsimonious VDJ recombination scenarios. In a later analysis, every TCR beta chain was defined by the combination of its CDR3 amino acid sequence and its V-gene family, and reads without a unique V-gene family were dropped. A later analysis removed 592 highly shared, low-generation-probability nucleotide sequences to deal with suspected cross-contamination and a sequencing artifact. In a later analysis, a clonal expansion index was calculated for each public chain from normalized within-repertoire ranks of inferred template counts. In a later analysis, generation probabilities were computed with a VDJ recombination model fitted to out-of-frame rearrangements, and the resulting probabilities were checked against IGoR. In a later analysis, TCR-TCR, TCR-HLA and TCR-CMV co-occurrence was scored with hypergeometric tests, and a repertoire-size bias correction was applied to TCR pairs. A later analysis estimated false discovery rates by permuting HLA or CMV assignments 20 times. In a later analysis, co-occurring TCRs were grouped using DBSCAN, with TCRdist sequence similarity added in when clustering inside HLA-allele-positive subsets. Repertoires with fewer than 30,000 or more than 120,000 public chains, plus five repertoires with anomalous nucleotide sharing, were excluded from co-occurrence clustering. The immuneACCESS repertoire file appears here via TCRdb, limited to in-frame rearrangements. These files lack a portion of the clones; in checked studies, under half of the deficit traces to unresolved V genes, and the cause of the others is not known. D and trimming come from the DNA, and the V and J calls and clone size come from that table. Present in this sample are almost 200,000 clones, roughly three quarters of which were seen just once. The ten largest clones take up 0.35% to 0.5% of the sample.

The data derive from a study of cytomegalovirus exposure and HLA in healthy donors (dated by TCRdb to 2016 to 2017). Concerning the study at large: According to an earlier analysis of a few hundred of the donors, 150 million to 200 million T cells yielded 120 million or so unique TCR beta sequences and approximately 300 Gb of sequence data. Roughly 300 gigabases of sequencing data and roughly 80 million unique TCR sequences made up an early release that covered 500 to 650 HLA-typed donors. Of the roughly 400 genotyped donors, approximately 80% fell in the genetic ancestry cluster associated with self-reported Caucasian donors. The study aimed to test whether signatures of past pathogen exposure could be identified by cataloging public T cell receptors. The study used immunosequencing to profile the T cell repertoires of under 700 subjects and linked those repertoires to cytomegalovirus serostatus. Besides the first cohort of 666 subjects, a separate validation cohort made up of over 95 different subjects was used. High-throughput TCR immunosequencing, statistical association of individual TCRs with disease status, and machine learning were combined to predict cytomegalovirus infection status. To study patterns of TCR occurrence, a later analysis re-analyzed previously published TCR beta repertoires from several hundred donors and added high-resolution HLA genotyping. Rather than using new phenotypic data, the later analysis identified candidate immune exposures from TCR beta sequences and from how often those sequences occurred across donors. An earlier analysis of approximately 640 of the donors applied high-throughput TCR beta sequencing to assess whether each TCR beta V gene segment acted as functional or pseudogenic. Donor age, sex, ethnicity and CMV serostatus were collected together with the repertoire data. A later genetic analysis took genome-wide SNP genotypes for about 55% of the roughly 700 donors and used that subset as a discovery cohort. All discovery cohort repertoires had been generated on a single sequencing platform. HLA typing covered class I and class II loci at four-digit resolution. Typing coverage varied by locus: about 620-640 donors for A, B, C, DRB1 and DQB1; more than 500 for DQA1; more than 600 for DPA1; around 490 for DPB1. A handful of DR-DQ haplotypes were treated as single units for association and clustering because of strong linkage in the cohort. Among about 400 genotyped donors of the cohort, an average of roughly 230,000 unique TCR beta nucleotide sequences was sequenced per donor, of which about 18% were non-productive. General study outcomes and caveats: According to a later analysis, most CMV-associated TCR beta chains appeared to be HLA-restricted, and the HLA associations seemed to be driven largely by CMV exposure. Some IMGT-functional V segments, including TRBV6-2 and TRBV6-3, could not be told apart with the 87-base-pair reads, so those segments were excluded. Assigning TCR associations to individual alleles was difficult when HLA alleles, especially DR and DQ, strongly co-occurred. In a later genetic analysis, a missense DCLRE1C variant was associated with V-gene and J-gene trimming of TCR beta chains, and the association was replicated in an independent cohort. Across donors, most TCR sequences were observed very rarely, whereas some public TCRs were present in many individuals. At a false discovery rate of 0.05, a later analysis linked some 17,000 TCR beta sequences to specific HLA alleles. A later analysis found that HLA-associated TCR beta chains were more clonally expanded and had lower generation probabilities than equally common non-associated chains. Broadly in line with IMGT annotations, most TCR beta V segments showed up in productive rearrangements about 87% or about 30% of the time in an earlier analysis of approximately 640 of the donors. CMV serostatus was the only immune exposure information available for the cohort. Because HLA typing was missing for some donors at each locus, association tests included only the typed subset. Linkage disequilibrium might explain the correlated functional status among segregating V segments, but an unknown experimental factor could not be excluded. A few of the identified cytomegalovirus-associated TCR beta chains were confirmed in vitro to be specific for cytomegalovirus antigens. Only TCR beta chains were sequenced in this cohort, and the absence of alpha or paired-chain data limited detectable features. The study listed 164 TCR beta chains as associated with cytomegalovirus. Over 15 rarely observed V segments, including chromosome 9 orphons, were excluded from the earlier analysis of about 600 of the donors because counts were too low. In both the original and validation cohorts, the classifier was reported to diagnose cytomegalovirus status with high specificity and sensitivity. Compared with the approximately 720-donor mean, donors in an Asian-associated ancestry cluster had fewer N-insertions in productive TCRs, according to a later genetic analysis. The presence/absence analyses assumed that sequencing depth was roughly uniform across donors, and that assumption may not be true. In a later analysis, the rate of TCR association differed among HLA loci, with DRB1 alleles having the most associated TCRs and HLA-C alleles having the fewest. A further reported finding was that TCR beta sequences accurately predicted the HLA-A and HLA-B alleles for most subjects in the first cohort. The authors suggested that the approach could potentially be generalized to other disease states and immunological phenotypes. A cluster of highly shared sequence variants was judged likely to be a technical artifact of the sequencing pipeline. Several of the top co-occurrence clusters appeared to be linked to parvovirus B19, influenza, CMV and Epstein-Barr virus, according to a later analysis.

CDR1 and CDR2 are read off the germline V gene as SNHLY and FYNNEI. The CDR3 numbers 15 residues from cysteine through phenylalanine. This entry keeps only the CDR3 DNA: 45 bases, framed from base 1. A distance of 18 bases separates the germline ends of V and J, which lose 6 bases and 7 bases respectively. In total, approximately 690 healthy bone marrow donors made up the cohort. At the time of sampling, all cohort members were nominally healthy, though unrecorded immune exposures were likely present. The donor tested CMV seropositive, placing the donor among the 289 seropositive members of the cohort. A peripheral blood sample was collected from each donor, and TCR beta sequencing was performed on peripheral blood mononuclear cells. Genomic DNA was extracted from the blood cell samples with the Qiagen DNeasy Blood Extraction Kit.

The receptor comes from a male donor in good health and CMV-seropositive. Input material: PBMCs. The chain employs TRBV2 and TRBJ1-4, with TRBD1 perhaps the D gene, on 6 matching bases. The CDR3 has the sequence CASRETGAGGEKLFF. The sequenced DNA is TGTGCCAGCAGAGAGACAGGCGCGGGGGGTGAAAAACTGTTTTTT.